Shown below are 7 T cell receptor beta chains from a single sample sequenced in a study of shared clonotypes between healthy human individuals. Libraries were prepared by immunoSEQ multiplex PCR; TCRdb keeps only in-frame clonotypes and omits some of them. The sample includes approximately 1,000,000 clones, around 78% of them seen just once. The sample was memory CD4+ T cells from PBMCs. Specified subset: CD45RA-negative fraction. All receptors derive from a man younger than 30 in good health. Some clones in this sample may be carry-over from other donors' samples.

This clone was counted once. J is TRBJ2-1 and V is TRBV28, with a possible D match to TRBD1 (6 bases). Per germline, CDR1 MDHEN and CDR2 SYDVKM. The ends were cut back, 2 bases at V and 10 bases at J, with 21 bases in the middle. CDR3 size: 16 residues. CDR3 nucleotide sequence: TGTGCCAGCAGTTTAGCCGACAGGAGATTAGGGGACGAGCAGTTCTTC. This translates into CASSLADRRLGDEQFF.

This clone has a handful of counts. Other nucleotide sequences from this sample produce the same CDR3. The chain recombines TRBV27 with TRBJ2-6; 7 bases are a match to TRBD1. Per germline, CDR1 MNHEY and CDR2 SMNVEV (reference sequence). V lost 6 bases to trimming and J lost 0 bases; unmatched junction nucleotides: 2. CDR3 length: 15 amino acids. CDR3 sequence: CASREGASGANVLTF. The CDR3 DNA is TGTGCCAGCAGAGAGGGGGCCTCTGGGGCCAACGTCCTGACTTTC.

This clone has ten or more counts. The CDR3 here is CASSYYRGETQYF. CDR3 in DNA: TGCGCCAGCAGCTACTACAGGGGAGAGACCCAGTACTTC. The chain joins TRBV5-1 to TRBJ2-5, with 7 nucleotides matching TRBD1. This CDR3 contains 13 residues. V gave up 3 bases and J gave up 4 bases; unmatched junction bases: 3. Per germline, CDR1 SGHRS and CDR2 YFSETQ.

This clone was picked up a small number of times. DNA of the CDR3: TGTGCCAGAAGCCCGAAGACAGGCTCGGCTTTCTTT. Translation gives CARSPKTGSAFF. This chain links TRBV5-3 with TRBJ1-1; tentatively, D is TRBD1 (6 bases). TRBV5-3 is an ORF, and what it does is uncertain. The CDR3 runs 12 residues. Deletions cut 4 bases from V and 11 bases from J, with 15 bases between.

The chain links TRBV4-3 to TRBJ2-7; tentatively, D is TRBD1 (5 bases). The V end was cut by 4 bases, the J end by 5 bases, with 18 bases between. CDR1 and CDR2 (germline): LGHNA, YSLEER. This CDR3 has 15 residues. The CDR3 is CASSRAQSTGDEQYF. CDR3 nucleotide sequence: TGCGCCAGCAGCCGAGCCCAAAGCACAGGTGACGAGCAGTACTTC.

The genes are TRBV6-1 and TRBJ1-2; D unclear. Trimming stripped 6 bases from V and 2 bases from J, with 16 bases between. Looked up from germline, CDR1 is MNHNS and CDR2 is SASEGT. The CDR3 contains 15 residues. The CDR3 here is CASRPFMSSNYGYTF. Written as DNA, the CDR3 is TGTGCCAGCAGGCCGTTCATGTCTTCGAACTATGGCTACACCTTC.

The chain is built from TRBV7-9 and TRBJ2-5; 9 bases fit TRBD2. The CDR3 has 15 residues. Per germline, CDR1 SEHNR and CDR2 FQNEAQ (reference sequence). V was clipped by 2 bases and J by 3 bases; unmatched bases: 4. The CDR3 region is CASSLYGTSKETQYF. The CDR3 DNA reads TGTGCCAGCAGCTTATACGGGACTAGCAAAGAGACCCAGTACTTC.